The 23 T cell receptor beta chains below come from one sample, sequenced in a study of T cell repertoires in cytomegalovirus infection. TCRdb ran MiXCR on the reads and lists one entry per CDR3 protein. The sample carries almost 550,000 distinct CDR3 sequences, about 15% recorded once. The sequenced material came from CD8+ T cells from PBMCs. These receptors were taken from a human donor in good health (CMV status not recorded). Some clones in this sample may be carry-over from other donors' samples.

In its sample, this clonotype was seen a few times. J is TRBJ1-5 and V is TRBV7-9; no clear D gene. The CDR3 runs 15 residues. Germline-derived CDR1 and CDR2 are SEHNR and FQNEAQ (reference sequence). V gave up 1 base and J gave up 0 bases, with 7 bases separating them. This CDR3 reads CASSLGQDSNQPQHF. The CDR3 DNA is TGTGCCAGCAGCTTAGGGCAGGATAGCAATCAGCCCCAGCATTTT. The full variable domain, completed using reference TRBV7-9 and TRBJ1-5, is DTGVSQNPRHKITKRGQNVTFRCDPISEHNRLYWYRQTLGQGPEFLTYFQNEAQLEKSRLLSDRFSAERPKGSFSTLEIQRTEQGDSAMYLCASSLGQDSNQPQHFGDGTRLSIL.

This chain joins TRBV11-1 and TRBJ1-1; maybe TRBD1 (6 bases). Trimming shortened V by 1 base and J by 5 bases, and 14 bases separated the two germline ends. There are 15 residues in the CDR3. Per the germline V gene, CDR1 is SGHAT and CDR2 is FQDESV (reference sequence). CDR3 nucleotides: TGTGCCAGCAGCTTAGAGGAGGGGGGAAGAACTGAAGCTTTCTTT. This translates into CASSLEEGGRTEAFF.

This clonotype was detected a few times. This CDR3 is CATSSRDRGPEQYF. In nucleotides, the CDR3 is TGTGCCACCAGCAGCCGGGACAGGGGGCCCGAGCAGTACTTC. The chain joins TRBV15 to TRBJ2-7; 12 bases match TRBD1. Germline assignment: CDR1 LNHNV and CDR2 YYDKDF (reference sequence). J gave up 6 bases and V 3 bases, and 3 bases lay outside the gene matches. There are 14 residues in the CDR3.

This clonotype has more than one count but fewer than ten. The chain carries TRBV19 and TRBJ2-2, with 8 bases identical to TRBD2. The germline gives CDR1 LNHDA, CDR2 SQIVND (reference sequence). This CDR3 comprises 16 residues. V was clipped by 6 bases and J by 3 bases; unmatched bases: 9. The CDR3 is CASSDLAGRDTGELFF. CDR3 bases: TGTGCCAGTAGCGACTTAGCGGGAAGGGACACCGGGGAGCTGTTTTTT.

This clonotype came up once. The chain carries TRBV20-1 and TRBJ2-5, with 10 bases that match TRBD2. Trimming removed 6 bases from V and 2 bases from J; junction bases left unmatched: 6. Germline V lookup: CDR1 DFQATT, CDR2 SNEGSKA (reference sequence). This CDR3 contains 14 residues. CDR3 in amino acids: CSAQASGGQETQYF. For the CDR3, the DNA is TGCAGTGCCCAAGCTAGCGGGGGTCAAGAGACCCAGTACTTC.

In this sample, this clonotype turned up a few times. The CDR3 loop is CASSPLTGNNSPLHF. The CDR3 bases are TGTGCCAGCAGCCCTCTGACAGGGAATAATTCACCCCTCCACTTT. The gene calls are TRBV7-9 and TRBJ1-6; 7 bases are a match to TRBD1. The CDR3 covers 15 residues. CDR1 SEHNR and CDR2 FQNEAQ come from the germline V gene (reference sequence). V gave up 5 bases and J gave up 5 bases; unmatched junction bases: 6.

This clonotype was seen ten or more times. CDR3 coding DNA: TGTGCCAGCAGCTTGGGGAATTATGCCTCATACAATGAGCAGTTCTTC. This codes for CASSLGNYASYNEQFF. The rearrangement links TRBV5-8 to TRBJ2-1; no firm D call. V was clipped by 0 bases and J by 4 bases, with 14 bases between them. This CDR3 has 16 amino acids. Looked up from germline, CDR1 is SGHTS and CDR2 is YDEGEE.

This chain joins TRBV6-1 and TRBJ2-3; 8 bases are a match to TRBD2. Germline V gene lookup returns CDR1 MNHNS and CDR2 SASEGT. V shed 6 bases, J shed 6 bases, and the junction held 14 bases outside the gene matches. The CDR3 is made up of 16 amino acids. The CDR3 bases are TGTGCCAGCAGCCTAGGGGGGCAGCGGGAGCGCGATACGCAGTATTTT. Residues: CASSLGGQRERDTQYF.

This clonotype was counted many times. The chain recombines TRBV7-9 with TRBJ2-5; 8 bases align to TRBD2. Unmatched junction bases numbered 1, after V lost 1 base and J lost 3 bases. The germline V gene has CDR1 SEHNR and CDR2 FQNEAQ (reference sequence). This CDR3 has 14 amino acids. In nucleotides, the CDR3 is TGTGCCAGCAGCTTAGAAGCGGGAGAAGAGACCCAGTACTTC. It yields the protein CASSLEAGEETQYF.

This clonotype has more than one count but fewer than ten. J is TRBJ1-5 and V is TRBV7-9; the D is unclear. Germline CDR1 reads SEHNR; CDR2 reads FQNEAQ (reference sequence). The CDR3 contains 13 residues. The V end was cut by 2 bases, the J end by 6 bases, with 8 bases between. CDR3 protein: CASSLLGGQPQHF. For the CDR3, the DNA is TGTGCCAGCAGCTTATTAGGAGGTCAGCCCCAGCATTTT.

This clonotype appeared a few times. The V call is TRBV27, the J call TRBJ2-2; 9 positions agree with TRBD2. The CDR3 consists of 17 residues. CDR1 MNHEY and CDR2 SMNVEV come from the germline V gene (reference sequence). Trimming took 4 bases from V and 3 from J; bases not matched to a gene: 9. The CDR3 sequence is CASSSGFAGGYTGELFF. The CDR3 DNA is TGTGCCAGCAGTTCAGGGTTCGCGGGGGGGTACACCGGGGAGCTGTTTTTT.

This clonotype was observed at least ten times. The rearrangement links TRBV11-2 to TRBJ2-3, with D maybe TRBD1 (6 bases). The CDR3 contains 18 residues. Trimming took off 5 bases at V and 4 bases at J, with 25 bases between the two ends. From germline, CDR1 is SGHAT and CDR2 FQNNGV. As DNA, the CDR3 is TGTGCCAGCAGCCCGGGCCCGAACAGGGTAGAGCAATCAGATACGCAGTATTTT. Translating gives CASSPGPNRVEQSDTQYF.

A word on this clonotype: Possible read error: a much larger clone is one base away. The chain recombines TRBV6-5 with TRBJ2-1; no clear D. From germline, CDR1 is MNHEY and CDR2 SVGAGI. The length of the CDR3 is 16 residues. The CDR3: CASSHSKRLSYNEQFF. The CDR3 DNA reads TGTGCCAGCAGTCACTCGAAGAGGCTCTCCTACAATGAGCAGTTCTTC.

This clonotype showed up many times. The chain carries TRBV7-6 and TRBJ2-5; 8 nucleotides line up with TRBD2. Germline CDR1 and CDR2: SGHVS and FNYEAQ. The ends lost 4 bases at V and 5 bases at J; junction bases unmatched: 15. This CDR3 spans 17 amino acids. DNA of the CDR3: TGTGCCAGCAGCTCCGAAGCCCGGGAGCGGGAGAGGGAGACCCAGTACTTC. This encodes CASSSEARERERETQYF.

This clonotype was counted at least ten times. The J gene is TRBJ2-7, the V gene TRBV27; 7 nucleotides align to TRBD2. The CDR3 is 15 amino acids. V lost 5 bases to trimming and J lost 5 bases; unmatched junction nucleotides: 12. Germline CDR1 is MNHEY and CDR2 is SMNVEV (reference sequence). CDR3 in DNA: TGTGCCAGCAGTCTCGAAGACCCAAGCGGGGACGAGCAGTACTTC. It encodes CASSLEDPSGDEQYF.

In this sample, this clonotype turned up many times. The chain employs TRBV24-1 and TRBJ2-1, with D perhaps TRBD2 (6 bases). This CDR3 has 13 amino acids. Trimming left V 4 bases short and J 8 bases short, with 11 bases between. Germline CDR1 reads KGHDR; CDR2 reads SFDVKD. CDR3 region: CATSERTGDEQFF. In nucleotides, the CDR3 is TGTGCCACCAGTGAACGGACGGGAGATGAGCAGTTCTTC.

The J gene is TRBJ1-1, the V gene TRBV5-4, with TRBD1 as a possible D gene (5 bases). This CDR3 is 15 amino acids long. CDR1 SGHNT and CDR2 YYREEE come from the germline V gene (reference sequence). V was cut by 3 bases and J by 4 bases, with 16 bases left in between. The DNA of the CDR3 is TGTGCCAGCAGCTGGTCGGGACTGCTGAGCACTGAAGCTTTCTTT. Protein sequence: CASSWSGLLSTEAFF. The full variable domain, rest sourced from reference TRBV5-4 and TRBJ1-1, is ETGVTQSPTHLIKTRGQQVTLRCSSQSGHNTVSWYQQALGQGPQFIFQYYREEENGRGNFPPRFSGLQFPNYSSELNVNALELDDSALYLCASSWSGLLSTEAFFGQGTRLTVV.

This clonotype was seen only a few times. The rearrangement joins TRBV28 to TRBJ1-1; 11 bases match TRBD1. Germline trimming cut 6 bases from V and 5 bases from J; bases unmatched to any gene: 11. This CDR3 spans 16 amino acids. Germline CDR1 MDHEN, CDR2 SYDVKM. The DNA of the CDR3 is TGTGCCAGCAGCTGGGAGGACAGGGGGCTTGATACTGAAGCTTTCTTT. This codes for CASSWEDRGLDTEAFF.

V gene TRBV3-1 combines with J gene TRBJ2-7, with TRBD2 matching over 13 bases. Trimming at V came to 0 bases and at J to 5 bases, leaving 13 bases not matched to a gene. In germline, CDR1 is LGHDT, CDR2 YNNKEL (reference sequence). This CDR3 is built from 19 residues. In DNA, the CDR3 is TGTGCCAGCAGCCAAGAAAGCCCGGGACTAGCGGGAACTGACGACGAGCAGTACTTC. Translation: CASSQESPGLAGTDDEQYF.

This clonotype was picked up many times. This chain links TRBV6-5 with TRBJ2-3, with 8 bases lining up with TRBD2. The CDR3 is 17 residues long. Looked up from germline, CDR1 is MNHEY and CDR2 is SVGAGI. V trimming: 2 bases; J trimming: 0 bases; junction bases outside the gene matches: 7. The CDR3 here is CASSYGSGGYSTDTQYF. In nucleotides, the CDR3 is TGTGCCAGCAGTTACGGAAGCGGGGGTTATAGCACAGATACGCAGTATTTT.

This clonotype has a handful of counts. The V call is TRBV4-1, the J call TRBJ1-5; 7 bases are a match to TRBD1. V lost 0 bases, J lost 3 bases, and 2 bases stayed unmatched. The CDR3 length is 15 residues. Germline assignment: CDR1 MGHRA and CDR2 YSYEKL. Written as DNA, the CDR3 is TGCGCCAGCAGCCAAGAACAGGGGTTCAATCAGCCCCAGCATTTT. It yields the protein CASSQEQGFNQPQHF.

This clonotype was seen at least ten times. The chain carries TRBV7-2 and TRBJ2-6; D possibly uses TRBD1 or TRBD2 (5 bases each). V lost 1 base to trimming and J lost 0 bases, with 13 bases between them. The CDR3 is 18 residues long. The germline V gene has CDR1 SGHTA and CDR2 FQGNSA. This CDR3 is CASSLVRGVSSGANVLTF. CDR3 coding DNA: TGTGCCAGCAGCTTAGTGAGGGGCGTTAGCTCTGGGGCCAACGTCCTGACTTTC. The whole variable domain, remainder taken from reference TRBV7-2 and TRBJ2-6, is GAGVSQSPSNKVTEKGKDVELRCDPISGHTALYWYRQSLGQGLEFLIYFQGNSAPDKSGLPSDRFSAERTGGSVSTLTIQRTQQEDSAVYLCASSLVRGVSSGANVLTFGAGSRLTVL.

This clonotype was found many times. The rearrangement links TRBV28 to TRBJ1-5; 9 bases line up with TRBD1. The CDR3 is 15 amino acids. Germline V gene sequence: CDR1 MDHEN, CDR2 SYDVKM. V trimming: 2 bases; J trimming: 6 bases; junction bases outside the gene matches: 5. The CDR3: CASSLLRDRAQPQHF. Written as DNA, the CDR3 is TGTGCCAGCAGTTTACTCCGGGACAGGGCTCAGCCCCAGCATTTT.